The 17 T cell receptor beta chains in this list originate from one sample, sequenced in a study of human T cells and chemical hapten exposure (dated by TCRdb to 2020 to 2022). Taken with the paper, the label for time point translates to: patch test 1, 2 weeks after DPC sensitization. Interpreted using the paper, the treatment or condition label stands for: therapeutic diphenylcyclopropenone sensitization with weekly scalp DPC. The receptor library was made with RACE. The sample was run on a NextSeq 500. TCRdb's own reprocessing of the public reads used fastp at Q25 and MiXCR and kept productive beta chains. Each CDR3 protein gets just one entry, which takes the most common genes and DNA from the rows behind it. The sample profile shows some 120,000 distinct CDR3 sequences; roughly an eighth of them were found once. Over 1.1% of the sample is in the top ten clones. Source: whole blood, taken in connection with sensitization to the hapten diphenylcyclopropenone (DPC). Receptors originate from a woman aged 45-60 years with alopecia areata. Some clones in this sample may be carry-over from other donors' samples.

This clonotype was found many times. The DNA for the CDR3 is TGTGCCACCGCTTCGGACCGCTCCTACGAGCAGTACTTC. It yields the protein CATASDRSYEQYF. V and J are TRBV10-3 and TRBJ2-7; no clear D gene. V lost 10 bases to trimming and J lost 0 bases, with 13 bases between them. Germline V gene data show CDR1 as ENHRY and CDR2 as SYGVKD. There are 13 residues in the CDR3.

This clonotype was seen repeatedly, ten times or more. The chain employs TRBV27 and TRBJ1-6; TRBD1 matches at 7 bases. J lost 2 bases, V lost 8 bases, and 0 bases had no gene match. The CDR3 runs 13 residues. Germline V CDR1 and CDR2: MNHEY, SMNVEV (reference sequence). Here the CDR3 DNA reads TGTGCCAGCCAGGGGGCCTATAATTCACCCCTCCACTTT. Its protein product is CASQGAYNSPLHF.

This clonotype has more than one count but fewer than ten. This chain links TRBV7-2 with TRBJ2-7, with 7 bases matching TRBD2. This CDR3 comprises 16 residues. Germline CDR1 and CDR2: SGHTA and FQGNSA. With 1 base clipped from V and 6 bases from J, the junction kept 12 bases outside the gene matches. The CDR3 spells CASSLEGGGPLGEQYF. The DNA for the CDR3 is TGTGCCAGCAGCTTAGAGGGCGGGGGTCCCTTGGGCGAGCAGTACTTC.

The sample holds a few counts of this clonotype. The chain has TRBV29-1 and TRBJ1-5, with a weak D call TRBD1 (6 bases). Trimming took 7 bases from V and 3 from J, leaving 13 bases between them. There are 13 residues in the CDR3. The germline V gene encodes CDR1 SQVTM and CDR2 ANQGSEA. CDR3 bases: TGCAGCGCAGTAGGGGGAAACAATCAGCCCCAGCATTTT. It encodes CSAVGGNNQPQHF.

This clonotype has only a few counts. This chain connects TRBV6-6 to TRBJ2-5, with D perhaps given as TRBD1 or TRBD2 (5 bases each). This CDR3 comprises 16 residues. V lost 4 bases and J 2 bases, leaving 17 bases between the germline ends. Germline assignment: CDR1 MNHNY and CDR2 SVGAGI (reference sequence). CDR3 sequence (DNA): TGTGCCAGCAGTTCCCTTGGCCGGGGCAATCAAGAGACCCAGTACTTC. Protein: CASSSLGRGNQETQYF.

This clonotype was seen repeatedly, ten times or more. The chain's CDR3 is CASHRGNTIYF. DNA of the CDR3: TGTGCCAGCCATCGGGGAAACACCATATATTTT. The gene calls are TRBV28 and TRBJ1-3; D gene uncertain. The germline V gene encodes CDR1 MDHEN and CDR2 SYDVKM. The V end was cut by 8 bases, the J end by 4 bases, with 6 bases between. The CDR3 loop spans 11 amino acids. The whole variable domain, filled in from reference TRBV28 and TRBJ1-3, reads DVKVTQSSRYLVKRTGEKVFLECVQDMDHENMFWYRQDPGLGLRLIYFSYDVKMKEKGDIPEGYSVSREKKERFSLILESASTNQTSMYLCASHRGNTIYFGEGSWLTVV.

Many counts were recorded for this clonotype. The CDR3 protein is CASSLVSGTDTQYF. CDR3 DNA sequence: TGTGCCAGCAGCTTAGTTAGCGGGACAGATACGCAGTATTTT. This chain joins TRBV7-6 and TRBJ2-3, with 7 bases fitting TRBD2. After removal of 1 base from V and 3 bases from J, the junction contained 1 base not matched to a gene. Germline values: CDR1 SGHVS, CDR2 FNYEAQ. The CDR3 runs 14 residues.

The chain employs TRBV7-2 and TRBJ2-3, with 7 bases that match TRBD1. The length of the CDR3 is 16 residues. Trimming removed 5 bases from V and 0 bases from J; junction bases left unmatched: 8. Looked up from germline, CDR1 is SGHTA and CDR2 is FQGNSA. The CDR3 region is CASSLRTGTSTDTQYF. CDR3 sequence (DNA): TGTGCCAGCAGCCTAAGGACAGGAACTAGCACAGATACGCAGTATTTT.

This chain connects TRBV12-3 or TRBV12-4 to TRBJ2-3; no firm D call. Between the trimmed V and J ends, which lost 7 bases and 1 base, there was a span of 15 bases. The CDR3 sequence is 15 residues long. In DNA, the CDR3 is TGTGCCAGCACTCTAGGTGCACCGCGCACAGATACGCAGTATTTT. Translated, it gives CASTLGAPRTDTQYF.

This clonotype has just a few counts. This rearrangement joins TRBV6-5 to TRBJ2-7; TRBD2 matches 9 bases. V gave up 0 bases and J gave up 0 bases; unmatched junction bases: 3. The CDR3 totals 16 residues. CDR1 is MNHEY and CDR2 is SVGAGI in the germline V gene. In nucleotides, the CDR3 is TGTGCCAGCAGTTACTCCCTAGCGGGGACCTCCTACGAGCAGTACTTC. It translates to CASSYSLAGTSYEQYF.

The table lists this clonotype with a few counts. The V call is TRBV12-3 or TRBV12-4, the J call TRBJ2-1; TRBD2 matches 11 bases. Unmatched junction bases numbered 2, after V lost 1 base and J lost 6 bases. The CDR3 is made up of 15 amino acids. CDR3 amino acids: CASSLVGLAGNEQFF. The DNA for the CDR3 is TGTGCCAGCAGTTTAGTCGGACTAGCGGGCAATGAGCAGTTCTTC.

This clonotype was counted only a few times. The J gene is TRBJ1-4, the V gene TRBV7-2; TRBD1 agrees at 10 bases. Germline lookup yields CDR1 SGHTA and CDR2 FQGNSA. With 3 bases clipped from V and 5 bases from J, the junction kept 6 bases outside the gene matches. The CDR3 length is 16 residues. The CDR3 loop is CASSLGSGQGNEKLFF. In DNA, the CDR3 is TGTGCCAGCAGCTTGGGATCGGGACAGGGGAATGAAAAACTGTTTTTT.

This chain links TRBV3-1 with TRBJ1-6; no definite D call. In germline, CDR1 is LGHDT, CDR2 YNNKEL (reference sequence). V was shortened by 0 bases and J by 14 bases, with 11 bases between the two germline ends. This CDR3 spans 13 amino acids. CDR3 bases: TGTGCCAGCAGCCAAGAATCGAGGTCGTCCCTCCACTTT. Translating gives CASSQESRSSLHF.

This clonotype was observed a handful of times. The rearrangement joins TRBV7-2 to TRBJ1-3; no clear D. V lost 2 bases to trimming and J lost 4 bases, with 9 bases between them. There are 14 residues in the CDR3. CDR1 and CDR2 (germline): SGHTA, FQGNSA. The CDR3 here is CASSLSNRGNTIYF. The CDR3 DNA reads TGTGCCAGCAGCTTATCTAATAGGGGAAACACCATATATTTT. Combining the CDR3 with reference TRBV7-2 and TRBJ1-3 gives the whole variable domain GAGVSQSPSNKVTEKGKDVELRCDPISGHTALYWYRQSLGQGLEFLIYFQGNSAPDKSGLPSDRFSAERTGGSVSTLTIQRTQQEDSAVYLCASSLSNRGNTIYFGEGSWLTVV.

This clonotype was counted only a few times. This sequence joins TRBV2 and TRBJ1-1; D is perhaps TRBD1 (5 bases). Germline-derived CDR1 and CDR2 are SNHLY and FYNNEI. This CDR3 spans 12 amino acids. Trimming cost V 1 base and J 9 bases, with 9 bases left between them. This CDR3 is CASSEGGDQAFF. CDR3 sequence (DNA): TGTGCCAGCAGTGAAGGGGGGGATCAAGCTTTCTTT.

This clonotype occurred a few times. The V and J genes are TRBV7-8 and TRBJ1-5, with D tentatively TRBD1 (6 bases). The ends were cut back, 5 bases at V and 2 bases at J, with 19 bases in the middle. Germline V gene sequence: CDR1 SGHVS, CDR2 FQNEAQ. The CDR3 is 17 amino acids. DNA of the CDR3: TGTGCCAGCAGCCGATCATCCAGGGGTTCGGGCAATCAGCCCCAGCATTTT. Its protein product is CASSRSSRGSGNQPQHF.

The rearrangement uses TRBV24-1 and TRBJ2-3; 7 nucleotides match TRBD2. The CDR3 consists of 16 residues. V was pared by 3 bases and J by 6 bases, with 11 bases of the junction left unmatched. Germline V gene lookup returns CDR1 KGHDR and CDR2 SFDVKD. This CDR3 is CATSDAVGGGSDTQYF. In nucleotides, the CDR3 is TGTGCCACCAGTGATGCCGTAGGCGGGGGATCGGATACGCAGTATTTT.